This is a list of T cell receptor beta chains from one sample in a study of cytomegalovirus exposure and HLA in healthy donors. Sequencing used immunoSEQ multiplex PCR; TCRdb keeps in-frame clones, though not all of them. Among some 78,000 clones listed, 90% to 96% were seen once. The sequenced material came from PBMCs. The receptors originated from a man aged 18 to 29 in good health and CMV-seropositive. Each CDR3 is given with its conserved first and last residue. D genes are given only for firm matches. Expanded clones are given a class, and other clones once, few, many or no size at all.

v_gene: TRBV2; j_gene: TRBJ2-3; abundance: -; d_gene: TRBD2; CDR3aa: CASRGASGGFGDTQYF; CDR3nt: TGTGCCAGCAGAGGGGCTAGCGGGGGGTTTGGGGATACGCAGTATTTT
v_gene: TRBV9; j_gene: TRBJ1-2; abundance: -; d_gene: -; CDR3aa: CASTPEYYLANYGYTF; CDR3nt: TGTGCCAGCACCCCGGAATACTACTTAGCTAACTATGGCTACACCTTC
v_gene: TRBV7-9; j_gene: TRBJ2-7; abundance: -; d_gene: TRBD2; CDR3aa: CASSYGGSYEQYF; CDR3nt: TGTGCCAGCAGTTACGGGGGGTCCTACGAGCAGTACTTC
v_gene: TRBV10-2; j_gene: TRBJ2-2; abundance: once; d_gene: -; CDR3aa: CASNRDTRLNTGELFF; CDR3nt: TGCGCCAGCAACCGGGACACGCGATTAAACACCGGGGAGCTGTTTTTT
v_gene: TRBV4-1; j_gene: TRBJ1-4; abundance: -; d_gene: TRBD1; CDR3aa: CASSQRTGGNEKLFF; CDR3nt: TGCGCCAGCAGCCAACGGACAGGGGGCAATGAAAAACTGTTTTTT
v_gene: TRBV7-3; j_gene: TRBJ2-3; abundance: -; d_gene: -; CDR3aa: CASSPQGAKDTQYF; CDR3nt: TGTGCCAGCAGCCCCCAGGGTGCGAAAGATACGCAGTATTTT
v_gene: TRBV28; j_gene: TRBJ2-3; abundance: -; d_gene: -; CDR3aa: CASGVGTSITDTQYF; CDR3nt: TGTGCCAGCGGCGTCGGGACATCGATCACAGATACGCAGTATTTT
v_gene: TRBV2; j_gene: TRBJ2-4; abundance: -; d_gene: -; CDR3aa: CASTQGAKNIQYF; CDR3nt: TGTGCCAGCACCCAGGGGGCCAAAAACATTCAGTACTTC
v_gene: TRBV7-8; j_gene: TRBJ1-5; abundance: -; d_gene: TRBD1; CDR3aa: CASSSGTGDSNQPQHF; CDR3nt: TGTGCCAGCAGCTCTGGGACAGGGGATAGCAATCAGCCCCAGCATTTT
v_gene: TRBV27; j_gene: TRBJ1-2; abundance: -; d_gene: -; CDR3aa: CASSRGIYGYTF; CDR3nt: TGTGCCAGCAGTCGGGGGATCTATGGCTACACCTTC
v_gene: TRBV29-1; j_gene: TRBJ2-2; abundance: -; d_gene: TRBD2; CDR3aa: CSVTGTSGYNTGELFF; CDR3nt: TGCAGCGTTACCGGGACTAGCGGATACAACACCGGGGAGCTGTTTTTT
v_gene: TRBV14; j_gene: TRBJ2-7; abundance: -; d_gene: -; CDR3aa: CASSQGPRDHYEQYF; CDR3nt: TGTGCCAGCAGCCAAGGGCCCCGGGATCACTACGAGCAGTACTTC
v_gene: TRBV15; j_gene: TRBJ1-4; abundance: -; d_gene: -; CDR3aa: CATSRDLGGGEKLFF; CDR3nt: TGTGCCACCAGCAGAGATCTTGGGGGGGGCGAAAAACTGTTTTTT
v_gene: TRBV28; j_gene: TRBJ1-1; abundance: -; d_gene: -; CDR3aa: CASRSAYRESNTEAFF; CDR3nt: TGTGCCAGCAGGTCCGCTTACAGGGAGTCCAACACTGAAGCTTTCTTT
v_gene: TRBV6-5; j_gene: TRBJ1-5; abundance: once; d_gene: -; CDR3aa: CASSYLYNQPQHF; CDR3nt: TGTGCCAGCAGTTACTTATACAATCAGCCCCAGCATTTT
v_gene: TRBV18; j_gene: TRBJ1-1; abundance: -; d_gene: TRBD1; CDR3aa: CASSPPGGQGGATEAFF; CDR3nt: TGTGCCAGCTCACCACCGGGGGGACAGGGGGGGGCCACTGAAGCTTTCTTT
v_gene: TRBV30; j_gene: TRBJ2-5; abundance: -; d_gene: -; CDR3aa: CAWRSDWEETQYF; CDR3nt: TGTGCCTGGAGATCGGACTGGGAAGAGACCCAGTACTTC
v_gene: TRBV2; j_gene: TRBJ2-1; abundance: -; d_gene: -; CDR3aa: CASFRPGNRNNEQFF; CDR3nt: TGTGCCAGCTTCAGACCGGGAAATAGGAACAATGAGCAGTTCTTC
v_gene: TRBV4-1; j_gene: TRBJ1-4; abundance: -; d_gene: -; CDR3aa: CASSQDRGEKLFF; CDR3nt: TGCGCCAGCAGCCAAGATCGCGGTGAAAAACTGTTTTTT
v_gene: TRBV9; j_gene: TRBJ2-5; abundance: -; d_gene: -; CDR3aa: CASNSKETQYF; CDR3nt: TGTGCCAGCAACTCGAAAGAGACCCAGTACTTC
v_gene: TRBV29-1; j_gene: TRBJ2-5; abundance: -; d_gene: -; CDR3aa: CSVEESLAPETQYF; CDR3nt: TGCAGCGTTGAAGAGTCCCTAGCCCCAGAGACCCAGTACTTC
v_gene: TRBV6-1; j_gene: TRBJ2-1; abundance: -; d_gene: -; CDR3aa: CASSIYFTVNEQFF; CDR3nt: TGTGCCAGCAGTATCTACTTCACGGTGAATGAGCAGTTCTTC
v_gene: TRBV5-1; j_gene: TRBJ2-2; abundance: -; d_gene: TRBD2; CDR3aa: CASSLETSGSTGELFF; CDR3nt: TGCGCCAGCAGCTTGGAAACTAGCGGGAGCACCGGGGAGCTGTTTTTT
v_gene: TRBV7-2; j_gene: TRBJ2-1; abundance: -; d_gene: TRBD2; CDR3aa: CASSSAAGLAGDNEQFF; CDR3nt: TGTGCCAGCAGCTCCGCGGCGGGACTAGCGGGAGACAATGAGCAGTTCTTC
v_gene: TRBV2; j_gene: TRBJ1-2; abundance: few; d_gene: -; CDR3aa: CASSGQGPDGYTF; CDR3nt: TGTGCCAGCAGTGGGCAGGGGCCCGATGGCTACACCTTC
v_gene: TRBV5-4; j_gene: TRBJ1-1; abundance: -; d_gene: TRBD1; CDR3aa: CASRLDRVLPEAFF; CDR3nt: TGTGCCAGCAGGTTGGACAGGGTTCTCCCTGAAGCTTTCTTT
v_gene: TRBV14; j_gene: TRBJ2-3; abundance: -; d_gene: -; CDR3aa: CASSRIEGNTDTQYF; CDR3nt: TGTGCCAGCAGCCGGATAGAGGGAAACACAGATACGCAGTATTTT
v_gene: TRBV11-2; j_gene: TRBJ2-3; abundance: -; d_gene: TRBD1; CDR3aa: CASSLGTGLTDTQYF; CDR3nt: TGTGCCAGCAGCTTGGGGACAGGGTTGACAGATACGCAGTATTTT
v_gene: TRBV19; j_gene: TRBJ2-7; abundance: -; d_gene: -; CDR3aa: CASSIMADYEQYF; CDR3nt: TGTGCCAGTAGTATAATGGCAGACTACGAGCAGTACTTC
v_gene: TRBV19; j_gene: TRBJ1-5; abundance: -; d_gene: -; CDR3aa: CASARVWISNQPQHF; CDR3nt: TGTGCCAGTGCCAGGGTCTGGATAAGCAATCAGCCCCAGCATTTT
v_gene: TRBV7-9; j_gene: TRBJ2-2; abundance: -; d_gene: TRBD2; CDR3aa: CASSLAPRTSGTGELFF; CDR3nt: TGTGCCAGCAGCTTAGCCCCTAGGACTAGCGGCACCGGGGAGCTGTTTTTT
v_gene: TRBV11-2; j_gene: TRBJ1-4; abundance: -; d_gene: TRBD1; CDR3aa: CASSRTSGTGLANEKLFF; CDR3nt: TGTGCCAGCAGCCGAACCTCCGGGACAGGGCTAGCTAATGAAAAACTGTTTTTT
v_gene: TRBV10-3; j_gene: TRBJ2-1; abundance: -; d_gene: TRBD2; CDR3aa: CAIRPGTSGSHGEQFF; CDR3nt: TGTGCCATCAGACCCGGGACTAGCGGGAGCCATGGTGAGCAGTTCTTC
v_gene: TRBV6-6; j_gene: TRBJ2-1; abundance: -; d_gene: TRBD2; CDR3aa: CASRPGGGSNEQFF; CDR3nt: TGTGCCAGCAGGCCCGGGGGGGGGAGCAATGAGCAGTTCTTC
v_gene: TRBV27; j_gene: TRBJ2-3; abundance: -; d_gene: TRBD2; CDR3aa: CASTQGGPSTDTQYF; CDR3nt: TGTGCCAGCACCCAGGGAGGGCCCTCGACAGATACGCAGTATTTT
v_gene: TRBV18; j_gene: TRBJ2-7; abundance: -; d_gene: -; CDR3aa: CASSPPQGTPNEQYF; CDR3nt: TGTGCCAGCTCACCACCACAGGGAACCCCCAACGAGCAGTACTTC
v_gene: TRBV2; j_gene: TRBJ2-1; abundance: -; d_gene: -; CDR3aa: CAAGENSYNEQFF; CDR3nt: TGTGCCGCAGGGGAGAACTCCTACAATGAGCAGTTCTTC
v_gene: TRBV5-1; j_gene: TRBJ1-1; abundance: once; d_gene: -; CDR3aa: CASSFLGSDTEAFF; CDR3nt: TGCGCCAGCAGCTTCTTGGGGAGTGACACTGAAGCTTTCTTT
v_gene: TRBV27; j_gene: TRBJ2-3; abundance: -; d_gene: -; CDR3aa: CASSFSSTDTQYF; CDR3nt: TGTGCCAGCAGTTTTTCTAGCACAGATACGCAGTATTTT
v_gene: TRBV19; j_gene: TRBJ2-7; abundance: -; d_gene: TRBD1; CDR3aa: CASGQGAAYEQYF; CDR3nt: TGTGCCAGCGGACAGGGGGCCGCCTACGAGCAGTACTTC
v_gene: TRBV4-1; j_gene: TRBJ2-7; abundance: -; d_gene: -; CDR3aa: CASSQVVGNEGTYF; CDR3nt: TGCGCCAGCAGCCAAGTGGTTGGAAACGAGGGCACGTACTTC
v_gene: TRBV11-2; j_gene: TRBJ2-6; abundance: -; d_gene: -; CDR3aa: CASSHIFSGANVLTF; CDR3nt: TGTGCCAGCAGTCACATATTCTCTGGGGCCAACGTCCTGACTTTC
v_gene: TRBV9; j_gene: TRBJ2-7; abundance: -; d_gene: TRBD2; CDR3aa: CASSVGTSGTYEQYF; CDR3nt: TGTGCCAGCAGCGTCGGGACTAGCGGAACCTACGAGCAGTACTTC
v_gene: TRBV28; j_gene: TRBJ1-2; abundance: -; d_gene: TRBD1; CDR3aa: CAIRRQGYSTYGYTF; CDR3nt: TGTGCCATCAGAAGACAGGGGTACTCCACCTATGGCTACACCTTC
v_gene: TRBV30; j_gene: TRBJ2-7; abundance: once; d_gene: TRBD2; CDR3aa: CAWGGFTSGVGKQYF; CDR3nt: TGTGCCTGGGGGGGGTTCACTAGCGGGGTCGGGAAGCAGTACTTC
v_gene: TRBV19; j_gene: TRBJ2-7; abundance: -; d_gene: -; CDR3aa: CASSIQGGSYEQYF; CDR3nt: TGTGCCAGTAGTATCCAGGGGGGATCCTACGAGCAGTACTTC
v_gene: TRBV6-5; j_gene: TRBJ1-1; abundance: once; d_gene: TRBD1; CDR3aa: CASRHTTGGRTEAFF; CDR3nt: TGTGCCAGCAGACACACGACAGGGGGCCGTACTGAAGCTTTCTTT
v_gene: TRBV28; j_gene: TRBJ1-2; abundance: once; d_gene: -; CDR3aa: CAILGRNYGYTF; CDR3nt: TGTGCCATACTGGGGCGGAACTATGGCTACACCTTC